These 18 T cell receptor beta chains were sequenced from one sample in a study of blood T cell repertoires in COVID-19. Some clones are missing from TCRdb's copy, which holds only in-frame ones; the method was immunoSEQ multiplex PCR. This table holds roughly 250,000 clones, 70% to 90% found once. Sequences were obtained from PBMCs or T cells enriched from blood (not recorded which). Receptor source: a woman aged 25-40 years who had recovered from COVID-19.

The CDR3 protein is CASSLSSGGNPNQPQHF. In DNA, the CDR3 is TGTGCCAGCAGCCTTTCTTCGGGGGGGAACCCGAATCAGCCCCAGCATTTT. This chain links TRBV3-1 (or the pseudogene TRBV3-2) with TRBJ1-5; D perhaps matches TRBD1 (5 bases). V was pared by 4 bases and J by 4 bases, with 20 bases between. The CDR3 loop spans 17 amino acids. Germline V gene sequence: CDR1 LGHDT, CDR2 YNNKEL (reference sequence).

The CDR3 region has the DNA TGTGCCAGCAGGGACAGAACGGCCTACGAGCAGTACTTC. This gives the protein CASRDRTAYEQYF. J is TRBJ2-7 and V is TRBV6-5, with D possibly TRBD1 on 6 matching bases. CDR3 length equals 13 residues. V lost 6 bases to trimming and J lost 2 bases, with 11 bases between them. CDR1 is MNHEY and CDR2 is SVGAGI in the germline V gene.

This chain connects TRBV6-6 to TRBJ2-7; TRBD2 matches at 11 bases. J gave up 4 bases and V 4 bases, and 9 bases lay outside the gene matches. Germline CDR1 is MNHNY and CDR2 is SVGAGI (reference sequence). There are 16 residues in the CDR3. DNA for the CDR3: TGTGCCAGCAGTTCGGGACTAGCGGAGAGGTCTTACGAGCAGTACTTC. It translates to CASSSGLAERSYEQYF.

This chain links TRBV7-9 with TRBJ2-3; D might be TRBD1 (5 bases). V dropped 5 bases and J dropped 3 bases, with 18 bases sitting between them. Germline V gene sequence: CDR1 SEHNR, CDR2 FQNEAQ (reference sequence). The CDR3 sequence is 16 residues long. CDR3 amino acids: CASSQIRVLRTDTQYF. DNA for the CDR3: TGTGCCAGCAGCCAGATCAGGGTGTTGAGAACAGATACGCAGTATTTT.

J is TRBJ1-5 and V is TRBV12-3 or TRBV12-4; no firm D call. V gave up 6 bases and J gave up 5 bases, with 11 bases separating them. CDR3 length: 13 amino acids. This chain's CDR3 is CASRWAVHQPQHF. Here the CDR3 DNA reads TGTGCCAGCAGATGGGCAGTTCATCAGCCCCAGCATTTT.

This rearrangement joins TRBV9 to TRBJ1-2; TRBD1 matches 8 bases. This CDR3 is built from 15 residues. The germline CDR1 and CDR2 sequences are SGDLS and YYNGEE. The trim removed 3 bases at V and 0 bases at J, leaving 4 bases unmatched. This CDR3 is CASSEQGVPNYGYTF. The CDR3 DNA reads as TGTGCCAGCAGCGAACAGGGGGTTCCTAACTATGGCTACACCTTC.

This chain joins TRBV6-5 and TRBJ2-3; no clear D gene. In germline, CDR1 is MNHEY, CDR2 SVGAGI. V lost 3 bases and J 6 bases, leaving 4 bases between the germline ends. There are 11 residues in the CDR3. The CDR3: CASSYSDTQYF. CDR3 DNA: TGTGCCAGCAGTTATAGTGATACGCAGTATTTT.

The V gene is TRBV28, the J gene TRBJ1-5, with 8 bases that match TRBD1. The trim removed 6 bases at V and 0 bases at J, leaving 10 bases unmatched. The CDR3 is 17 amino acids. Looked up from germline, CDR1 is MDHEN and CDR2 is SYDVKM. The CDR3 DNA is TGTGCCAGCAGGCGGACAGGGTGGGATTATAGCAATCAGCCCCAGCATTTT. Protein sequence: CASRRTGWDYSNQPQHF.

The rearrangement uses TRBV2 and TRBJ1-6, with TRBD1 matching 9 bases. This CDR3 is 15 amino acids long. V dropped 5 bases and J dropped 6; count of bases not matched to a gene: 5. CDR1 SNHLY and CDR2 FYNNEI come from the germline V gene. The CDR3 coding sequence is TGTGCCAGCAGTCAGATGACAGGGGGTAATTCACCCCTCCACTTT. Encoded protein: CASSQMTGGNSPLHF.

The chain employs TRBV19 and TRBJ1-1; TRBD1 is a possible D gene (6 bases). Germline V gene sequence: CDR1 LNHDA, CDR2 SQIVND (reference sequence). This CDR3 has 15 residues. The V end lost 4 bases, the J end lost 2 bases, and 14 bases lay between the germline ends. The CDR3 region is CASSTPGGANTEAFF. CDR3 nucleotide sequence: TGTGCCAGTAGTACCCCCGGGGGGGCAAACACTGAAGCTTTCTTT.

The chain couples TRBV13 to TRBJ2-3; no reliable D call. V was shortened by 3 bases and J by 5 bases, with 6 bases between the two germline ends. CDR1 PRHDT and CDR2 FYEKMQ come from the germline V gene (reference sequence). This CDR3 has 12 residues. DNA of the CDR3: TGTGCCAGCAGCTTCCAGATAGATACGCAGTATTTT. This encodes CASSFQIDTQYF.

The CDR3 loop is CASSLWGSEQYF. The CDR3 DNA reads as TGTGCCAGCAGCCTATGGGGCTCCGAGCAGTACTTC. The chain uses TRBV27 and TRBJ2-7; D might be TRBD1 (5 bases). The CDR3 has 12 residues. Germline lookup yields CDR1 MNHEY and CDR2 SMNVEV (reference sequence). Deletions cut 6 bases from V and 6 bases from J, with 12 bases between.

The chain is built from TRBV27 and TRBJ2-7; 8 positions agree with TRBD1. V trimming: 4 bases; J trimming: 3 bases; junction bases outside the gene matches: 5. This CDR3 contains 14 residues. Germline CDR1 MNHEY, CDR2 SMNVEV (reference sequence). The chain's CDR3 is CASSSRQGFYEQYF. The CDR3 bases are TGTGCCAGCAGTTCTAGACAGGGGTTCTACGAGCAGTACTTC.

The chain carries TRBV24-1 and TRBJ2-3; possible D gene TRBD1, 6 bases. V dropped 5 bases and J dropped 4 bases, with 6 bases sitting between them. The germline V gene encodes CDR1 KGHDR and CDR2 SFDVKD. The CDR3 is made up of 12 amino acids. The CDR3 nucleotides are TGTGCCACCAGTGGGACAGCAGATACGCAGTATTTT. This codes for CATSGTADTQYF.

CDR3 DNA: TGTGCCAGCACCTCGGAGGGGGGCTACACCTTC. This gives the protein CASTSEGGYTF. The chain employs TRBV5-6 and TRBJ1-2; the D gene is possibly TRBD1 (5 bases). Germline lookup yields CDR1 SGHDT and CDR2 YYEEEE. V gave up 6 bases and J gave up 8 bases, with 11 bases separating them. This CDR3 has 11 residues.

This chain joins TRBV11-2 and TRBJ2-4; TRBD2 might be the D (6 bases). The CDR3 contains 14 residues. Germline V gene sequence: CDR1 SGHAT, CDR2 FQNNGV. V gave up 5 bases and J gave up 2 bases, with 10 bases separating them. DNA of the CDR3: TGTGCCAGCAGCCGCGGAGGGCCCAAAAACATTCAGTACTTC. Its translation: CASSRGGPKNIQYF.

This clone was detected once. This sequence joins TRBV24-1 and TRBJ1-1; D not certain. The CDR3 has 12 amino acids. V was clipped by 9 bases and J by 10 bases, with 17 bases between them. Germline V lookup: CDR1 KGHDR, CDR2 SFDVKD. Here the CDR3 DNA reads TGTGCCACCCGCGAGAGGGAGGGTTTAGCTTTCTTT. Encoded protein: CATREREGLAFF.

V and J are TRBV5-1 and TRBJ2-1; possible D gene TRBD2, 5 bases. This CDR3 comprises 14 residues. Germline V gene sequence: CDR1 SGHRS, CDR2 YFSETQ. V was cut by 1 base and J by 8 bases, with 13 bases left in between. The CDR3 here is CASSLQDYRDEQFF. In DNA form, the CDR3 reads TGCGCCAGCAGCTTGCAAGACTACCGGGATGAGCAGTTCTTC.